This T cell receptor beta chain was obtained from a study of PD-1 blockade in classical Hodgkin lymphoma. Generated by immunoSEQ multiplex PCR, the TCRdb table keeps only in-frame clones and is missing some. The repertoire includes around 40,000 clones, 75% to 85% of them detected once, and approximately 9.8% sits in the top ten. Overall study results and limits: Complete responders matched newly diagnosed patients in baseline diversity.

As to this clone: Its matching antigen is unknown.

This CDR3 spans 11 amino acids. CDR1 and CDR2 from the germline V gene are MDHEN and SYDVKM. V was pared by 5 bases and J by 9 bases, with 11 bases between. Noted time point: cycle 4 day 1 (C4D1), after five to seven weeks of nivolumab. After autologous stem cell transplantation all patients relapsed, and prior brentuximab vedotin exposure differed between cohorts. The specimen comprised peripheral blood mononuclear cells (PBMCs), sampled before the fourth cycle of nivolumab. The chain links TRBV28 to TRBJ2-7; the D is unclear. The TCR originated in a human donor with classical Hodgkin lymphoma. This chain's CDR3 is CASSQNWGQYF. CDR3 coding DNA: TGTGCCAGCAGTCAAAACTGGGGGCAGTACTTC.